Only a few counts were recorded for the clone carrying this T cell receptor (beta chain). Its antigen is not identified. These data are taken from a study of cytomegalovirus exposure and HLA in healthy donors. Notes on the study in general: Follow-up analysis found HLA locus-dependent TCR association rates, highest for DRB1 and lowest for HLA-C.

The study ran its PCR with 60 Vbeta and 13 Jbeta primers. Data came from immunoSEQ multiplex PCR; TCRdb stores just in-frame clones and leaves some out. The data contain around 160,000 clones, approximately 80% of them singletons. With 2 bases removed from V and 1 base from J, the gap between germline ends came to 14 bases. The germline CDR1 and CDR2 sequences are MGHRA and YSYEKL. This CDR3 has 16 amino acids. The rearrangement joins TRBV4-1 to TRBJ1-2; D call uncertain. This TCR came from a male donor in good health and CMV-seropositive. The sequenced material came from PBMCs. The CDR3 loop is CASSQSVSGVNYGYTF. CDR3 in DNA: TGCGCCAGCAGCCAAAGCGTTAGCGGGGTTAACTATGGCTACACCTTC.